This TCR beta chain was captured by sequencing in a study of T cell responses to AZD1222 COVID-19 vaccine. Study-level findings and limits: Clonal diversity may have been underestimated, and the donors were mostly white British, with more females than males. Baseline antibody screening turned up just six seropositive AZD1222 recipients. Increases in Spike-specific TCR breadth and depth were seen after two AZD1222 doses. Sampling that yielded the repertoires occurred only after the peak T cell response.

Regarding this clone: The target antigen is unknown.

Germline V gives CDR1 MNHEY, CDR2 SVGAGI. The CDR3 runs 13 residues. The V and J ends lost 8 bases and 2 bases respectively, with 10 bases between them. The data were produced by immunoSEQ multiplex PCR, yet TCRdb's version contains in-frame clones alone and is incomplete. The table includes 60,000 to 65,000 clones, about 74% detected once. The sequencing here drew on peripheral blood, taken on day 0 of AZD1222 vaccination. The rearrangement links TRBV6-5 to TRBJ2-1; TRBD2 is a possible D gene (5 bases). The clonotype was recovered from an adult in good health. The CDR3 DNA reads as TGTGCCAGCCGGGGTGCGGCCTACAATGAGCAGTTCTTC. It encodes CASRGAAYNEQFF.